The entry that follows covers one T cell receptor (beta chain) sequence. These data belong to a study of blood T cell repertoires in COVID-19. Study-level information: Both acute and convalescent COVID-19 samples were obtained from the United States, Italy and Spain. PBMCs, B-cell-depleted T cells, or T cells provided the cDNA or gDNA that made up the material.

Original handling: From reference gene primer amplification, estimates of nucleated cell counts were derived. The repertoire was sequenced with immunoSEQ multiplex PCR; TCRdb's copy has only in-frame clones and lacks some. Clone size and the V and J calls come from that table; the DNA yielded D and trimming. The sample holds fewer than 350,000 clones, roughly 87% seen once. CDR3 length: 14 amino acids. V was shortened by 6 bases and J by 5 bases, with 19 bases between the two germline ends. Germline V gene lookup returns CDR1 SQVTM and CDR2 ANQGSEA. The V and J genes are TRBV29-1 and TRBJ1-2; possible D gene TRBD1, 5 bases. This TCR came from a man younger than 35 with active or convalescent COVID-19. Material: peripheral blood. In DNA form, the CDR3 reads TGCAGCGTGAGCTCCGGACACACCAAGTATGGCTACACCTTC. Translating it yields CSVSSGHTKYGYTF.